This is a list of T cell receptor beta chains from one sample in a study of blood T cell repertoires in COVID-19. Using immunoSEQ multiplex PCR, the repertoire was profiled, and TCRdb retains in-frame clones only, with some absent. The sample has 100,000 to 150,000 clones, around 89% seen once. The sequenced material came from peripheral blood. The source of these receptors is a man in his 60s with COVID-19, enrolled during active disease. CDR3s include the opening cysteine and the closing phenylalanine or tryptophan. D genes are given only for firm matches. Rows may omit the clone size; those that give it use once, few, many or a size class.

clone_size j_call v_call d_call cdr3_aa cdr3_nt
. TRBJ1-4 TRBV4-3 . CASSQEGRQGNEKLFF TGCGCCAGCAGCCAAGAGGGTAGGCAGGGGAATGAAAAACTGTTTTTT
. TRBJ1-4 TRBV6-2/TRBV6-3 . CASSYSIMSATNEKLFF TGTGCCAGCAGTTACTCGATAATGAGTGCAACTAATGAAAAACTGTTTTTT
. TRBJ2-5 TRBV6-2/TRBV6-3 . CASSPRRPQYF TGTGCCAGCAGCCCTCGGAGACCCCAGTACTTC
. TRBJ1-2 TRBV11-2 . CASSPSGNYGYTF TGTGCCAGCAGCCCTAGTGGGAACTATGGCTACACCTTC
. TRBJ2-7 TRBV10-3 . CAISEMVSRGSYEQYF TGTGCCATCAGTGAGATGGTTAGTCGGGGCTCCTACGAGCAGTACTTC
. TRBJ2-7 TRBV2 . CASSEDLFSYEQYF TGTGCCAGCAGTGAAGATCTATTCTCCTACGAGCAGTACTTC
. TRBJ1-2 TRBV19 . CASSSDSLYGYTF TGTGCCAGTAGTTCGGACAGCCTCTATGGCTACACCTTC
. TRBJ2-6 TRBV12-1 . CASSSKYRDRNFFGANVLTF TGTGCCAGCAGCTCCAAGTACCGGGACAGGAACTTCTTTGGGGCCAACGTCCTGACTTTC
. TRBJ2-7 TRBV6-2/TRBV6-3 . CASSYLHPGYEQYF TGTGCCAGCAGTTATTTACATCCAGGCTACGAGCAGTACTTC
once TRBJ1-2 TRBV3-1/TRBV3-2 . CASSQGEAGYTF TGTGCCAGCAGCCAAGGAGAGGCAGGCTACACCTTC
. TRBJ1-6 TRBV9 . CASSVVGGDSPLHF TGTGCCAGCAGCGTAGTTGGAGGGGACTCACCCCTCCACTTT
. TRBJ1-1 TRBV6-5 . CASLRGSNTEAFF TGTGCCAGTCTCCGGGGTTCGAACACTGAAGCTTTCTTT
. TRBJ1-4 TRBV5-1 . CASSLSGVNEKLFF TGCGCCAGCAGCCTGTCGGGAGTTAATGAAAAACTGTTTTTT
. TRBJ1-4 TRBV7-6 TRBD1 CASSLETGRGTFATNEKLFF TGTGCCAGCAGCTTAGAGACAGGGCGAGGGACCTTTGCAACTAATGAAAAACTGTTTTTT
. TRBJ1-5 TRBV7-2 . CASRRGVNQPQHF TGTGCCAGTCGGAGGGGAGTCAATCAGCCCCAGCATTTT
. TRBJ1-4 TRBV19 . CAGGTLGEKLFF TGTGCCGGCGGGACGTTGGGGGAAAAACTGTTTTTT
. TRBJ1-1 TRBV7-9 TRBD1 CASRAGQTTEAFF TGTGCCAGCAGGGCGGGACAGACTACTGAAGCTTTCTTT
. TRBJ1-2 TRBV5-5 . CASSLLISGGGGYTF TGTGCCAGCAGCTTGTTAATATCGGGGGGCGGTGGCTACACCTTC
. TRBJ1-2 TRBV20-1 . CRVDGGDTF TGCAGAGTTGATGGGGGGGACACCTTC
. TRBJ2-2 TRBV5-1 . CASTPSGAGGELFF TGCGCCAGCACCCCGTCAGGGGCCGGCGGGGAGCTGTTTTTT
. TRBJ1-5 TRBV5-1 . CASSLAGQMDQPQHF TGCGCCAGCAGCTTGGCGGGACAAATGGATCAGCCCCAGCATTTT
. TRBJ1-1 TRBV19 . CASSARQHPNTEAFF TGTGCCAGTAGTGCCCGACAGCACCCGAACACTGAAGCTTTCTTT
. TRBJ1-2 TRBV27 TRBD1 CASSVGQTYGYTF TGTGCCAGCAGTGTGGGACAGACCTATGGCTACACCTTC
. TRBJ1-1 TRBV2 . CASKSDTLGTEAFF TGTGCCAGCAAGTCGGACACTCTTGGTACTGAAGCTTTCTTT
. TRBJ1-5 TRBV6-5 . CASSYIRNQPQHF TGTGCCAGCAGTTACATCAGAAATCAGCCCCAGCATTTT
. TRBJ1-2 TRBV30 TRBD1 CAWTGQGRNGYTF TGTGCCTGGACGGGACAGGGGAGGAATGGCTACACCTTC
. TRBJ1-6 TRBV11-2 . CASSLGAGGILSYNSPLHF TGTGCCAGCAGCTTAGGCGCAGGAGGTATCCTCTCCTATAATTCACCCCTCCACTTT
. TRBJ2-7 TRBV20-1 . CSARDNYEQYF TGCAGTGCTCGGGACAACTACGAGCAGTACTTC